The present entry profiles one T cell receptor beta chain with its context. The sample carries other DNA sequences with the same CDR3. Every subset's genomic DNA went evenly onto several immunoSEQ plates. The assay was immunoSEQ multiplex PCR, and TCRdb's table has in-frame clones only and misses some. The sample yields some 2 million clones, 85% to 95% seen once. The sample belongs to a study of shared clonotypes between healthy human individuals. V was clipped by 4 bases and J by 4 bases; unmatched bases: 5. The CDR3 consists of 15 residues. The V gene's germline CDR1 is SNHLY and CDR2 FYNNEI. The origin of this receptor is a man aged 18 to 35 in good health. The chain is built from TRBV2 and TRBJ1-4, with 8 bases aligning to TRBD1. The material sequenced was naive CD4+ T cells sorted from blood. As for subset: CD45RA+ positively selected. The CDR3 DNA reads TGTGCCAGCAGTGCGACAGGGGCGGATAATGAAAAACTGTTTTTT. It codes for CASSATGADNEKLFF.